The present entry profiles one T cell receptor (beta chain) with its context. This clonotype was observed many times. Its antigen is still unknown. Base qualities are missing; no much larger clone stands one base away. TCR cDNA was made using 5'RACE template switching, a step that added a universal primer site and unique molecular identifiers. Priming of cDNA synthesis was performed from both the TCR alpha and TCR beta constant segments. Library amplification involved two PCR steps, and the second step added sample barcodes and sequencing adapters. Sequencing of the libraries was done on either Illumina HiSeq 2500 (2x100 bp) or NovaSeq (2x150 bp). Per the source publication's procedure: MIGEC handled demultiplexing of reads and collapsing into UMI consensus sequences, while MiXCR performed V(D)J alignment. Using edgeR on replicate PBMC samples, clonotypes were called vaccine-responding if FDR was below 0.01 and the log2 fold change was above 5 up to day 15. Each bulk clonotype was labeled CD4 or CD8 based on which sequenced repertoire, CD4 or CD8, contained the clonotype at higher abundance. TCRdb's own reprocessing of the public reads used fastp at Q25 and MiXCR and kept productive beta chains. CDR3 protein duplicates are merged, each entry listing the most common genes and DNA. The V and J calls and clone size come from TCRdb's table, not from the authors' own analysis. The sample records a few hundred thousand distinct CDR3 sequences, roughly 6.1% of which are singletons. The ten biggest clones cover roughly 15% of the sample.

The data derive from a study of T cells after yellow fever vaccination (dated by TCRdb to the late 2010s). About the investigation overall: The SMART-Seq v4 Ultra Low Input RNA kit was used to prepare libraries from fractions with low cell numbers. Blood samples were taken at several timepoints before and after primary and secondary immunization, and bulk PBMC replicates and cell subsets were isolated. To follow T-cell clones before and after both primary and booster YFV17D yellow fever vaccination, bulk TCR alpha and beta repertoires underwent longitudinal sequencing. The cohort comprised two healthy male donors, one aged 18 to 29 and one aged 30 to 40 years. Results and caveats for the whole study, not just this receptor: Because the study included only a couple of donors, the extent to which the findings can be generalized is limited. Most clones expanded after primary vaccination were re-detected after the booster (96% of CD4 and roughly 85% of CD8), suggesting broad memory maintenance. A small fraction of clonotypes appeared in both the CD4 and CD8 compartments, likely as a result of convergent recombination. Compared with the primary T-cell response, the secondary T-cell response was faster but weaker, reaching its peak on day 5 rather than on day 15. Because abundant contaminating clonotypes from the bulk population could be contained in FACS-sorted repertoires, computational filtering was required.

The CDR3 spans 15 residues, from the cysteine through the phenylalanine. Of all the DNA, just the CDR3 is kept, 45 bases in frame from base 1. Germline trimming: 6 bases from V, 6 bases from J; junction bases outside gene matches: 11. CDR1 and CDR2, looked up from the germline V gene, are KGHDR and SFDVKD. The intended sense of this specimen's treatment or condition label: live attenuated yellow fever vaccine strain. Two biological replicates of bulk PBMCs were collected at each blood-draw timepoint. A standard Ficoll-Paque protocol was used to isolate PBMCs from peripheral blood. TriZol was used to extract RNA from bulk PBMCs, CD4 and CD8 fractions, and dextramer-positive and dextramer-negative fractions.

Here the sequenced sample was PBMCs, taken 5 days after the yellow fever booster vaccination. The clonotype originates from a man in his thirties or forties who received the YFV17D yellow fever vaccine. Rearrangement joined TRBV24-1 to TRBJ2-3, with 7 bases matching TRBD1. The DNA reads as follows: TGTGCCACCAGTTATACAGGGGCCCCGGCGGATACGCAGTATTTT. Translated, this gives CATSYTGAPADTQYF.